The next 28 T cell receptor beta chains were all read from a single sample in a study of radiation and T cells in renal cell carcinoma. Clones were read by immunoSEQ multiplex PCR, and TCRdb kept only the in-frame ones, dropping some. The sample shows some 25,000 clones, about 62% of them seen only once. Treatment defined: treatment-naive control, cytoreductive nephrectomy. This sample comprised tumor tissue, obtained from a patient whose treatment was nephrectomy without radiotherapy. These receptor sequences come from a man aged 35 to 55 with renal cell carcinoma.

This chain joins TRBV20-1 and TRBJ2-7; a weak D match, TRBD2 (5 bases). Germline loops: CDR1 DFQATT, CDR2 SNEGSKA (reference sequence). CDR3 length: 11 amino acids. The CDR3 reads CSATSGTGNHV. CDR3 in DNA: TGCAGTGCTACCTCCGGCACCGGGAATCATGTC.

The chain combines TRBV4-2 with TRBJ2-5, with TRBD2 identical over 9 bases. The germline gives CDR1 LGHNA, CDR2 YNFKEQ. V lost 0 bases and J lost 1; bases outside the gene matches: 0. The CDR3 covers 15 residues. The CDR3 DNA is TGTGCCAGCAGCCAAGAGCGGGGGGGCCAAGAGACCCAGTACTTC. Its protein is CASSQERGGQETQYF.

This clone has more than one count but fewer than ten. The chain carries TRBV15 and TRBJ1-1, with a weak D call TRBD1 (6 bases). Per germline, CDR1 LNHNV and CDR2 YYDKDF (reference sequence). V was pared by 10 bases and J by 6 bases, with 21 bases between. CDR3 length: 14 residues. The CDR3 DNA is TGTGCCATAAAAAGGGGGGAGGCCGACGCTGAAGCTTTCTTT. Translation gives CAIKRGEADAEAFF.

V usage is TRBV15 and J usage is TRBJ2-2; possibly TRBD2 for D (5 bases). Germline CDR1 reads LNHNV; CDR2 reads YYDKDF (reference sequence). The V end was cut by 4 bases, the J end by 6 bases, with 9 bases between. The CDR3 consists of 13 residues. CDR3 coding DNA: TGTGCCACCAGCAACGGGGTTTCCGGGGAGCTGTTTTTT. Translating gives CATSNGVSGELFF. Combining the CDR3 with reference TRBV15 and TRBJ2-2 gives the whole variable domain DAMVIQNPRYQVTQFGKPVTLSCSQTLNHNVMYWYQQKSSQAPKLLFHYYDKDFNNEADTPDNFQSRRPNTSFCFLDIRSPGLGDTAMYLCATSNGVSGELFFGEGSRLTVL.

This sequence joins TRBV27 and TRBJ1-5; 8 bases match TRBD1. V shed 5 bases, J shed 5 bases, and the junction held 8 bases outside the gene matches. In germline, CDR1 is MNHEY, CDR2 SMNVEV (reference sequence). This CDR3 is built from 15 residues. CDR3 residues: CASSPQGALHQPQHF. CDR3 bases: TGTGCCAGCAGTCCCCAGGGGGCGTTGCATCAGCCCCAGCATTTT.

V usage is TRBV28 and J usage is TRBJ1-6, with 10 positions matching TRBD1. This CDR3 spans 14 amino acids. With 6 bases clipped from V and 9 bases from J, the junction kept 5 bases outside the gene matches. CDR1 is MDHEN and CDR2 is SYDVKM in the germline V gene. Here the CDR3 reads CASSPRDRGSPLHF. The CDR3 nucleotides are TGTGCCAGCAGCCCCCGGGACAGGGGTTCACCCCTCCACTTT.

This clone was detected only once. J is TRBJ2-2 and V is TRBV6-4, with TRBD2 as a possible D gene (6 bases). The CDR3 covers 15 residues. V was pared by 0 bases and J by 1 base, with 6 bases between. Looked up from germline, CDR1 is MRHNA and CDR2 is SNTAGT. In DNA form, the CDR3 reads TGTGCCAGCAGTGACTCTAGCGGGAACACCGGGGAGCTGTTTTTT. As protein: CASSDSSGNTGELFF.

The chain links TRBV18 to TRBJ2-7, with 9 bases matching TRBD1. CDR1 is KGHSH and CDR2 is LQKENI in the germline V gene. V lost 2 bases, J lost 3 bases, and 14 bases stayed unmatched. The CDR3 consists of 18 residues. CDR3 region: CASSPGGTGGFPYYEQYF. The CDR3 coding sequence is TGTGCCAGCTCACCAGGGGGAACAGGGGGCTTTCCCTACTACGAGCAGTACTTC. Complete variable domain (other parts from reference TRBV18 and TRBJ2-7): NAGVMQNPRHLVRRRGQEARLRCSPMKGHSHVYWYRQLPEEGLKFMVYLQKENIIDESGMPKERFSAEFPKEGPSILRIQQVVRGDSAAYFCASSPGGTGGFPYYEQYFGPGTRLTVT.

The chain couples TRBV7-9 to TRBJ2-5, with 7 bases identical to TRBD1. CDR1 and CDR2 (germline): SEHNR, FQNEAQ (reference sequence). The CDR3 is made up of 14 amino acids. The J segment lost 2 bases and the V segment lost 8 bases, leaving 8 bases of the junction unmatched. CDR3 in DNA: TGTGCCAGCTCTGGGAGACAGGGACAAGAGACCCAGTACTTC. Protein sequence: CASSGRQGQETQYF.

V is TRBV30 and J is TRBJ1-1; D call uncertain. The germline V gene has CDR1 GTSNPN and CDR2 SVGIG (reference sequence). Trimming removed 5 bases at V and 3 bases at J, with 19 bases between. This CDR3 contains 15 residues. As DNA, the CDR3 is TGTGCCTGGGCGCTTTTCGAAGGTTGGGACACTGAAGCTTTCTTT. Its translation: CAWALFEGWDTEAFF.

CDR3 bases: TGCGCCAGCATTAAGAGCTCGGGGGGAGAGAACACCGGGGAGCTGTTTTTT. Amino acids: CASIKSSGGENTGELFF. V gene TRBV10-2 combines with J gene TRBJ2-2; the match to TRBD2 covers 7 bases. The CDR3 contains 17 residues. Trimming at V came to 7 bases and at J to 1 base, leaving 12 bases not matched to a gene. Germline lookup yields CDR1 WSHSY and CDR2 SAAADI.

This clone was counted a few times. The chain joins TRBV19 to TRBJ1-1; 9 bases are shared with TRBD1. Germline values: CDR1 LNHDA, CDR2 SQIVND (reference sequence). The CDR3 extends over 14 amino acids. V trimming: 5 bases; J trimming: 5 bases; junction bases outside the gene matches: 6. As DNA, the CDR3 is TGTGCCAGTAGTTTCGGACAGGGGAGGACTGAAGCTTTCTTT. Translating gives CASSFGQGRTEAFF. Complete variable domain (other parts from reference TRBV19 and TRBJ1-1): DGGITQSPKYLFRKEGQNVTLSCEQNLNHDAMYWYRQDPGQGLRLIYYSQIVNDFQKGDIAEGYSVSREKKESFPLTVTSAQKNPTAFYLCASSFGQGRTEAFFGQGTRLTVV.

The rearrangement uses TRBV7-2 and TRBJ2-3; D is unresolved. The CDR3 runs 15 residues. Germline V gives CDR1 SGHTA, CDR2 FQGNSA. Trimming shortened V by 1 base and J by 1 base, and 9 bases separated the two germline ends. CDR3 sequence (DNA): TGTGCCAGCAGCTTAGAAACAGTACGCACAGATACGCAGTATTTT. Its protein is CASSLETVRTDTQYF.

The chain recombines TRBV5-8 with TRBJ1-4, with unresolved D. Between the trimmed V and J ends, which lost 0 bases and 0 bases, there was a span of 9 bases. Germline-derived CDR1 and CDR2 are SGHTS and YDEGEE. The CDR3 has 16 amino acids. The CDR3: CASSLGRSTTNEKLFF. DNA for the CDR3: TGTGCCAGCAGCTTGGGTAGATCGACAACTAATGAAAAACTGTTTTTT.

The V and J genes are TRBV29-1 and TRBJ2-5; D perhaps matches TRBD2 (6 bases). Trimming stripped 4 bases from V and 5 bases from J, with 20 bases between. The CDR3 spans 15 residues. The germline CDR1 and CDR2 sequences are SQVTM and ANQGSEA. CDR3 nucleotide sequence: TGCAGCGTTGCTGTCGGGGGAGCGGATTGGGAGACCCAGTACTTC. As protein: CSVAVGGADWETQYF.

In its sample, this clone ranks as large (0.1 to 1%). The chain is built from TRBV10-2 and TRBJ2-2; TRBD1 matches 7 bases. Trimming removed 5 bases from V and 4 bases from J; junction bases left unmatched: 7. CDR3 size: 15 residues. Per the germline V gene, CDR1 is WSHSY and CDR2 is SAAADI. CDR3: CASSYLTGSTGELFF. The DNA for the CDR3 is TGCGCCAGCAGTTATTTGACAGGGAGCACCGGGGAGCTGTTTTTT.

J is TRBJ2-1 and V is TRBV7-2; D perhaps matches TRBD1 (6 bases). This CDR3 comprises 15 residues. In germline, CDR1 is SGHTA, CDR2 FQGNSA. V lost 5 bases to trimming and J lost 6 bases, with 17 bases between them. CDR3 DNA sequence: TGTGCCAGCAGCCCGGCCGGGACACCTTTCAATGAGCAGTTCTTC. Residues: CASSPAGTPFNEQFF.

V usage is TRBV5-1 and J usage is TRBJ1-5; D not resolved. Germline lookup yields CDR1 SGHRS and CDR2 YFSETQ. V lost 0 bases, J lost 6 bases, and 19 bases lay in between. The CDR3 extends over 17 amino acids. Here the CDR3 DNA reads TGCGCCAGCAGCTTGGACGTGACCGGAGCTTTCGGTCAGCCCCAGCATTTT. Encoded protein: CASSLDVTGAFGQPQHF.

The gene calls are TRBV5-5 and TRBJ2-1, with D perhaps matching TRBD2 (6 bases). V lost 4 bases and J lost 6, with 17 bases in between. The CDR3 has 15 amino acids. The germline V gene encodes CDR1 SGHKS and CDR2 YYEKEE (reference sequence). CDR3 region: CASSISGLGSNEQFF. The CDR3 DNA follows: TGTGCCAGCAGCATTTCGGGACTGGGCAGCAATGAGCAGTTCTTC. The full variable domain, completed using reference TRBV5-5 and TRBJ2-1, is DAGVTQSPTHLIKTRGQQVTLRCSPISGHKSVSWYQQVLGQGPQFIFQYYEKEERGRGNFPDRFSARQFPNYSSELNVNALLLGDSALYLCASSISGLGSNEQFFGPGTRLTVL.

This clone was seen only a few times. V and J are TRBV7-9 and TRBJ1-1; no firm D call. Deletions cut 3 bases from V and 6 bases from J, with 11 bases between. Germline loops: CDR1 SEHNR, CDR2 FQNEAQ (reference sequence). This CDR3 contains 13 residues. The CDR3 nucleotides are TGTGCCAGCAGCTTTTCGGGTGCATCTGAAGCTTTCTTT. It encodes CASSFSGASEAFF.

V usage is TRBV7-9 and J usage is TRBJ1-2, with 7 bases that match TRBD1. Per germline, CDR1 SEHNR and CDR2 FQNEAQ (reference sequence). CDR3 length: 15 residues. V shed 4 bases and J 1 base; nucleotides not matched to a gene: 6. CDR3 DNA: TGTGCCAGCAGCTCCCAGGGGGGGATTAACTATGGCTACACCTTC. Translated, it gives CASSSQGGINYGYTF.

The CDR3 nucleotides read TGTGCCAGCAGCTTCGGGGGGAGGGACACTGAAGCTTTCTTT. Amino acids: CASSFGGRDTEAFF. The chain couples TRBV11-3 to TRBJ1-1; TRBD1 is a possible D gene (5 bases). The V gene lost 3 bases and the J gene lost 3 bases, with 11 bases spanning the gap. The CDR3 is 14 amino acids. Germline V gives CDR1 SGHNT, CDR2 YENEEA.

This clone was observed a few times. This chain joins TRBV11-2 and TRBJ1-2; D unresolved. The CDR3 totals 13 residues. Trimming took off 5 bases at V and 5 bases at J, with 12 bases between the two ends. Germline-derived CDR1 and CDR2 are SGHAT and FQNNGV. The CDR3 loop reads CASSPWDTYGYTF. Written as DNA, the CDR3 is TGTGCCAGCAGCCCATGGGATACATATGGCTACACCTTC.

CDR3 amino acids: CASSPPGLGSGNTIYF. In DNA, the CDR3 is TGTGCCAGCAGCCCCCCGGGTTTAGGCTCTGGAAACACCATATATTTT. V gene TRBV9 combines with J gene TRBJ1-3; D is ambiguous. Per germline, CDR1 SGDLS and CDR2 YYNGEE. The CDR3 sequence is 16 residues long. Trimming shortened V by 4 bases and J by 0 bases, and 14 bases separated the two germline ends.

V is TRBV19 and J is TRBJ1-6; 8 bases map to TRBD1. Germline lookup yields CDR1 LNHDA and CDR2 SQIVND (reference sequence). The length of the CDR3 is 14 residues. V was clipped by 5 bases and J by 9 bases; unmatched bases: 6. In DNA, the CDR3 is TGTGCCAGTAGTGAGTCAGGGGGCAGTTCACCCCTCCACTTT. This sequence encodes CASSESGGSSPLHF.

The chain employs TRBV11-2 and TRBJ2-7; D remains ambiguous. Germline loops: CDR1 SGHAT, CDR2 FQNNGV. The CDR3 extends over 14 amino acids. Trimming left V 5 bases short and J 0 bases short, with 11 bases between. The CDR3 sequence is CASSLLSSSYEQYF. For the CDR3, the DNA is TGTGCCAGCAGCCTCTTGAGTAGCTCCTACGAGCAGTACTTC.

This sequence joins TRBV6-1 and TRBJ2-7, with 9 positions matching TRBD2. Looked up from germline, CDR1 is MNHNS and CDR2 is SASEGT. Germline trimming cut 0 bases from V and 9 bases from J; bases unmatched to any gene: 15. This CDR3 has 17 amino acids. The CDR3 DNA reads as TGTGCCAGCAGTGAAGCCGGTAGCGGGGGCCCCCAAGCGGGGCAGTACGTC. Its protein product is CASSEAGSGGPQAGQYV.

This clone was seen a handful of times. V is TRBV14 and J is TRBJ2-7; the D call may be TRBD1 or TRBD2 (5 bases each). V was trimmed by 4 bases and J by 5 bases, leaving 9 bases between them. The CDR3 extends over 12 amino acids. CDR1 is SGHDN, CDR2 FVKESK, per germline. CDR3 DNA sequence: TGTGCCAGCAGCCGATCGGGGCACGAGCAGTACTTC. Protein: CASSRSGHEQYF.